This T cell receptor (beta chain) was recorded in a study of cytomegalovirus exposure and HLA in healthy donors. Overall study results and limits: Some public TCRs appeared in many individuals, while most sequences were rare. Reports state that TCR beta sequences accurately predicted most subjects' HLA-A and HLA-B alleles.

The CDR3 is 12 residues long. Trimming took 5 bases from V and 5 from J, leaving 9 bases between them. Germline V gene sequence: CDR1 SGHNT, CDR2 YENEEA. Note on this clone: Its antigen is as yet unknown.

This PCR relied on a set of 60 Vbeta primers and 13 Jbeta primers. Produced via immunoSEQ multiplex PCR; TCRdb's table is partial and in-frame only. This table holds 100,000 to 150,000 clones, roughly 78% found once. The sequenced material came from PBMCs. The rearrangement joins TRBV11-3 to TRBJ2-5; D is possibly TRBD1 (6 bases). This clonotype was obtained from a man in his thirties or forties in good health and CMV-seronegative. CDR3 residues: CASSHRDETQYF. The CDR3 DNA reads TGTGCCAGCAGCCACAGGGACGAGACCCAGTACTTC. Full variable domain (missing parts from reference TRBV11-3 and TRBJ2-5): EAGVVQSPRYKIIEKKQPVAFWCNPISGHNTLYWYLQNLGQGPELLIRYENEEAVDDSQLPKDRFSAERLKGVDSTLKIQPAELGDSAVYLCASSHRDETQYFGPGTRLLVL.